This is a list of T cell receptor beta chains from one sample in a study of cytomegalovirus exposure and HLA in healthy donors. The assay was immunoSEQ multiplex PCR, and TCRdb's table has in-frame clones only and misses some. The data show around 170,000 clones, 80% seen once. The specimen sequenced was PBMCs. Receptors were obtained from a woman younger than 45 in good health and CMV-seronegative. Both conserved end residues are part of each CDR3. A D gene is named only where the DNA matches it firmly.

NA	TRBV5-1	TRBJ2-7	TGCGCCAGCAGCTTGGCCCACGGGAACGAGCAGTACTTC	CASSLAHGNEQYF
NA	TRBV19	TRBJ1-6	TGTGCCAGTAGTATAAGGCTCTGGAAGGGAGGGATTCAGAATTCACCCCTCCACTTT	CASSIRLWKGGIQNSPLHF
TRBD1	TRBV13	TRBJ1-1	TGTGCCAGCAGCTTAATGGGACAGGGCTCCTCCACTTTCTTT	CASSLMGQGSSTFF
TRBD2	TRBV2	TRBJ2-1	TGTGCCAGCAGAGCCCGGGCGGGGGGTAGCAATGAGCAGTTCTTC	CASRARAGGSNEQFF
NA	TRBV10-2	TRBJ2-1	TGCGCCAGCAGTGAGTCGACTAACCCTCCTAATGAGCAGTTCTTC	CASSESTNPPNEQFF
TRBD2	TRBV7-9	TRBJ2-3	TGTGCCAGCAGCTCACTAGCGGGGGGTGGAGATACGCAGTATTTT	CASSSLAGGGDTQYF
TRBD1	TRBV19	TRBJ1-2	TGTGCCAGCAGACAGGGTACCTATGGCTACACCTTC	CASRQGTYGYTF
NA	TRBV18	TRBJ1-5	TGTGCCAGCTCCCCGGGGAATCAGCCCCAGCATTTT	CASSPGNQPQHF
NA	TRBV6-5	TRBJ1-1	TGTGCCAGCATGCCCAGGGTGAGGACTGAAGCTTTCTTT	CASMPRVRTEAFF
TRBD1	TRBV4-3	TRBJ1-1	TGCGCCAGCAGCCTATTACAGGGGGCAACTGAAGCTTTCTTT	CASSLLQGATEAFF
TRBD1	TRBV9	TRBJ2-7	TGTGCCAGCAGCCCCCCATCGGCAGGGGGAAGTCAGTACTTC	CASSPPSAGGSQYF
TRBD2	TRBV29-1	TRBJ2-3	TGCAGCGTTCTCAGGACTAGCGGGGATTACACAGATACGCAGTATTTT	CSVLRTSGDYTDTQYF
NA	TRBV2	TRBJ2-7	TGTGCCAGCACCGTCGGGGGGCGAAGGAACGAGCAGTACTTC	CASTVGGRRNEQYF
TRBD1	TRBV4-3	TRBJ2-3	TGCGCCAGCAGCCAAGGGTCCGGGACAGGGATCACAGATACGCAGTATTTT	CASSQGSGTGITDTQYF
TRBD1	TRBV2	TRBJ1-1	TGTGCCAGCAGCCCCAGGACAGGGTCGAACACTGAAGCTTTCTTT	CASSPRTGSNTEAFF
NA	TRBV6-5	TRBJ1-2	TGTGCCAGCAGTTCGGGATTAAGGGATGGCTACACCTTC	CASSSGLRDGYTF
TRBD1	TRBV2	TRBJ1-6	TGTGCCAGCAGATCAGGGGGCTCCTATAATTCACCCCTCCACTTT	CASRSGGSYNSPLHF
NA	TRBV2	TRBJ2-7	TGTGCCAGCAGTTTGGCAGGACAGCAGACCTACGAGCAGTACTTC	CASSLAGQQTYEQYF